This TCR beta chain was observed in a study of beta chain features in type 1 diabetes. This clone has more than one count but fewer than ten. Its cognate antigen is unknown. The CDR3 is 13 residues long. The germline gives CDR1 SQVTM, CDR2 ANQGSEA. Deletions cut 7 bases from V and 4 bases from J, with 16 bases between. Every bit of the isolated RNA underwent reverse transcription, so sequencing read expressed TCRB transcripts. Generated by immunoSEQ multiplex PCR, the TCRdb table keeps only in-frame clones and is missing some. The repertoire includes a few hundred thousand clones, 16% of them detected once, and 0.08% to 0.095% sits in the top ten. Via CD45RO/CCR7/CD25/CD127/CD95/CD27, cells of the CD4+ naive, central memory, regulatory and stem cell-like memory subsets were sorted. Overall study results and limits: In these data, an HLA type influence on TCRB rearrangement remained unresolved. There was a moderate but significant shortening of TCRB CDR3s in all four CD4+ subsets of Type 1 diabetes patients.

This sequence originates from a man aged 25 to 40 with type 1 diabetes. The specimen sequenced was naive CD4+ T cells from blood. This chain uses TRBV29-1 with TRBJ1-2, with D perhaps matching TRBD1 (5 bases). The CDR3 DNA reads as TGCAGCGCTGTCCGGGACGGACTCTATGGCTACACCTTC. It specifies CSAVRDGLYGYTF.